One sample yielded the 14 T cell receptor beta chains listed below, sequenced in a study of blood T cell repertoires in COVID-19. Assay used: immunoSEQ multiplex PCR; TCRdb lists only in-frame clones, some missing. Among around 100,000 clones listed, roughly 88% were seen once. The sample consisted of peripheral blood. The receptors come from a human donor in a cohort sampled during active COVID-19.

This sequence joins TRBV6-2 or TRBV6-3 and TRBJ2-1; the match to TRBD2 covers 10 bases. The V segment lost 2 bases and the J segment 1 base; nucleotides outside the gene matches: 5. The length of the CDR3 is 17 residues. Germline CDR1 MNHEY, CDR2 SVGEGT. The CDR3 DNA reads as TGTGCCAGCAGTTACCCGGCTAGCGGGAGATCCTACAATGAGCAGTTCTTC. It specifies CASSYPASGRSYNEQFF.

A few counts support this clone. The gene calls are TRBV6-5 and TRBJ2-4; 7 bases align to TRBD2. V gave up 7 bases and J gave up 15 bases; unmatched junction bases: 15. The CDR3 consists of 13 residues. Germline V gene sequence: CDR1 MNHEY, CDR2 SVGAGI. CDR3 nucleotide sequence: TGTGCCAGCAACAGAGGCGGGGGAGCATTGTGGTACTTC. This encodes CASNRGGGALWYF.

This rearrangement joins TRBV7-2 to TRBJ2-5; 7 bases match TRBD2. Germline loops: CDR1 SGHTA, CDR2 FQGNSA. The V and J ends lost 3 bases and 0 bases, in that order; junction bases with no gene match: 4. CDR3 length equals 15 residues. The CDR3 sequence is CASSLRGGYQETQYF. As DNA, the CDR3 is TGTGCCAGCAGCTTGAGGGGAGGGTACCAAGAGACCCAGTACTTC.

The chain couples TRBV7-9 to TRBJ2-7, with no clear D. Per the germline V gene, CDR1 is SEHNR and CDR2 is FQNEAQ (reference sequence). Between the trimmed V and J ends, which lost 0 bases and 5 bases, there was a span of 5 bases. The CDR3 consists of 12 residues. The CDR3: CASSLAGHEQYF. The CDR3 DNA sequence: TGTGCCAGCAGCTTAGCTGGGCACGAGCAGTACTTC. Combining the CDR3 with reference TRBV7-9 and TRBJ2-7 gives the whole variable domain DTGVSQNPRHKITKRGQNVTFRCDPISEHNRLYWYRQTLGQGPEFLTYFQNEAQLEKSRLLSDRFSAERPKGSFSTLEIQRTEQGDSAMYLCASSLAGHEQYFGPGTRLTVT.

This clone appeared a single time. The chain links TRBV6-4 to TRBJ2-3, with 7 bases fitting TRBD1. The CDR3 has 14 amino acids. V lost 2 bases, J lost 4 bases, and 3 bases stayed unmatched. Germline assignment: CDR1 MRHNA and CDR2 SNTAGT. This CDR3 reads CASSDGQGADTQYF. The CDR3 nucleotides are TGTGCCAGCAGTGACGGGCAGGGGGCAGATACGCAGTATTTT.

The chain is built from TRBV21-1 and TRBJ2-3; TRBD2, as called in the table, went unchecked against the DNA. TRBV21-1 is noted as a pseudogene. The CDR3 is made up of 14 amino acids. The CDR3 DNA reads as TGTGCCAAGGGACTAGCGGGAGTGACAGATACGCAGTATTTT. Its protein product is CAKGLAGVTDTQYF.

The chain couples TRBV14 to TRBJ2-7, with TRBD2 matching 7 bases. J gave up 4 bases and V 6 bases, and 9 bases lay outside the gene matches. The germline V gene has CDR1 SGHDN and CDR2 FVKESK. The CDR3 covers 14 residues. The CDR3 coding sequence is TGTGCCAGCAGACCGGCGGGAGCATGGTACGAGCAGTACTTC. Encoded protein: CASRPAGAWYEQYF.

The chain links TRBV7-2 to TRBJ1-1; D is unclear. V lost 4 bases, J lost 1 base, and 4 bases lay in between. The CDR3 runs to 12 residues. Germline assignment: CDR1 SGHTA and CDR2 FQGNSA. CDR3 sequence (DNA): TGTGCCAGCAGCTCACAGAACACTGAAGCTTTCTTT. Its translation: CASSSQNTEAFF.

V and J are TRBV19 and TRBJ2-2, with TRBD2 identical over 8 bases. Germline lookup yields CDR1 LNHDA and CDR2 SQIVND (reference sequence). The CDR3 is 17 residues long. The V gene end was trimmed by 4 bases and the J gene end by 5 bases; junction bases not matched to a gene: 12. The DNA of the CDR3 is TGTGCCAGTAGTACCCCTTCCGGGACTAGACCTACCGGGGAGCTGTTTTTT. It codes for CASSTPSGTRPTGELFF.

The V and J genes are TRBV11-2 and TRBJ1-5; D gene uncertain. V was clipped by 6 bases and J by 3 bases, with 9 bases between them. This CDR3 contains 13 residues. CDR1 and CDR2 (germline): SGHAT, FQNNGV. The CDR3 reads CASSLMANQPQHF. For the CDR3, the DNA is TGTGCCAGCAGTTTAATGGCCAATCAGCCCCAGCATTTT.

This clone was found once. This chain connects TRBV30 to TRBJ1-2; tentative D call: TRBD1 (6 bases). The CDR3 totals 12 residues. V lost 2 bases, J lost 6 bases, and 10 bases lay in between. Germline V gene lookup returns CDR1 GTSNPN and CDR2 SVGIG (reference sequence). The CDR3 DNA follows: TGTGCCTGGAGTATACAGGGTCATGGCTACACCTTC. Translating it yields CAWSIQGHGYTF.

The rearrangement joins TRBV28 to TRBJ1-2; D gene ambiguous. Deletions cut 3 bases from V and 0 bases from J, with 11 bases between. Germline values: CDR1 MDHEN, CDR2 SYDVKM. The CDR3 runs 15 residues. The CDR3 region is CASSFYVETNYGYTF. Written as DNA, the CDR3 is TGTGCCAGCAGTTTTTATGTTGAGACTAACTATGGCTACACCTTC.

The V and J genes are TRBV5-4 and TRBJ1-2, with D possibly being TRBD1 (5 bases). Trimming took off 3 bases at V and 8 bases at J, with 23 bases between the two ends. The CDR3 loop spans 16 amino acids. Germline V CDR1 and CDR2: SGHNT, YYREEE (reference sequence). In nucleotides, the CDR3 is TGTGCCAGCAGCTGGGAGGGGACCGATTTTCCGGTAGGCTACACCTTC. It specifies CASSWEGTDFPVGYTF.

The chain employs TRBV29-1 and TRBJ1-5; 9 positions match TRBD1. CDR3 length: 13 amino acids. V dropped 4 bases and J dropped 6; count of bases not matched to a gene: 4. Germline assignment: CDR1 SQVTM and CDR2 ANQGSEA. The CDR3 spells CSVAPGQGQPQHF. CDR3 sequence (DNA): TGCAGCGTTGCCCCGGGACAGGGTCAGCCCCAGCATTTT.